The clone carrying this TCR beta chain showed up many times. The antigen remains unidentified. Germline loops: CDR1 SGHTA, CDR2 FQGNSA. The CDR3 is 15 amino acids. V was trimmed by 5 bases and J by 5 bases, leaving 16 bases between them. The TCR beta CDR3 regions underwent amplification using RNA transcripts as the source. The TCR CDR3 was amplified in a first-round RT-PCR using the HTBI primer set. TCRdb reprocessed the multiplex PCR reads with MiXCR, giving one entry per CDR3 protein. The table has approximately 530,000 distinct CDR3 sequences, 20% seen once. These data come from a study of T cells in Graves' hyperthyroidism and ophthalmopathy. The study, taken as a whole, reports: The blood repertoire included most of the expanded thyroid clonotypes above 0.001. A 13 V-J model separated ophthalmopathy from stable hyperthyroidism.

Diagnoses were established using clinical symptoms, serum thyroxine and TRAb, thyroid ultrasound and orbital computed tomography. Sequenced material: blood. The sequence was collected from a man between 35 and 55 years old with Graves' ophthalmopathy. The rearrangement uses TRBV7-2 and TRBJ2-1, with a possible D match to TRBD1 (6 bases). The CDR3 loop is CASSRKVGANNEQFF. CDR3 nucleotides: TGTGCCAGCAGCCGGAAGGTGGGGGCGAACAATGAGCAGTTCTTC.